A selection of T cell receptor beta chains follows, all from one sample in a study of T-cell reconstitution after alpha-beta-depleted transplantation in children. TCRdb processed the PCR reads anew with MiXCR; each CDR3 protein has one entry. The table shows 800,000 to 1,000,000 distinct CDR3 sequences, with under 30% occurring only once. The starting material was PBMCs, mostly from graft donor cells, obtained 360 days after TCRalphabeta/CD19-depleted stem cell transplant. These receptors all stem from a boy in the first two years of life who had a stem cell transplant for SCID, so the T cells may come from the graft donor. Each CDR3 is given with its conserved first and last residue. The D gene is left open where the match is weak. Size is omitted from some rows. Given values are once, few, many or a class for expanded clones.

>-|TRBV20-1|-|TRBJ2-3
CSASPGGAGRTDTQYF
TGCAGTGCTAGTCCGGGTGGGGCGGGACGCACAGATACGCAGTATTTT
>few|TRBV28|-|TRBJ2-4
CASRKNGKNIQYF
TGTGCCAGCAGGAAGAATGGCAAAAACATTCAGTACTTC
>-|TRBV20-1|-|TRBJ2-3
CSAPGLISTDTQYF
TGCAGTGCTCCAGGACTGATTAGCACAGATACGCAGTATTTT
>-|TRBV20-1|-|TRBJ1-3
CSASTGSFGNTIYF
TGCAGTGCCTCGACAGGTTCATTTGGAAACACCATATATTTT
>few|TRBV20-1|-|TRBJ2-1
CSAGTNNEQFF
TGCAGTGCTGGGACCAACAATGAGCAGTTCTTC
>-|TRBV24-1|TRBD1|TRBJ2-1
CATSDGGTGSYNEQFF
TGTGCCACCAGTGACGGCGGGACAGGGAGCTACAATGAGCAGTTCTTC
>-|TRBV4-3|TRBD1|TRBJ1-1
CASSQAVGRGTEAFF
TGCGCCAGCAGCCAAGCGGTGGGCAGGGGGACTGAAGCTTTCTTT
>few|TRBV20-1|TRBD2|TRBJ2-7
CSAGGGPYEQYF
TGCAGTGCCGGGGGGGGCCCCTACGAGCAGTACTTC
>-|TRBV27|-|TRBJ2-1
CASGLGLGDEQFF
TGTGCCAGCGGCCTGGGCTTGGGGGATGAGCAGTTCTTC
>-|TRBV20-1|-|TRBJ2-2
CSARSGVLNTGELFF
TGCAGTGCTAGATCGGGGGTCTTAAACACCGGGGAGCTGTTTTTT
>few|TRBV6-5|TRBD1|TRBJ2-5
CASSYFQDRVKETQYF
TGTGCCAGCAGTTACTTCCAGGACAGGGTCAAGGAGACCCAGTACTTC
>-|TRBV5-1|-|TRBJ2-7
CASSPTGPHYEQYF
TGCGCCAGCAGCCCAACGGGTCCCCACTACGAGCAGTACTTC
>-|TRBV20-1|-|TRBJ1-2
CSANQENYGYTF
TGCAGTGCGAATCAAGAAAACTATGGCTACACCTTC
>few|TRBV7-2|-|TRBJ2-1
CASSPQHRYEQFF
TGTGCCAGCAGCCCACAACACAGGTACGAGCAGTTCTTC
>few|TRBV15|TRBD1|TRBJ1-1
CATSRVQGAEGVNTEAFF
TGTGCCACCAGCAGAGTACAGGGGGCGGAAGGGGTGAACACTGAAGCTTTCTTT
>-|TRBV11-1|TRBD2|TRBJ2-2
CASSSTSRQELGTGELFF
TGTGCCAGCAGCTCGACTAGCCGCCAAGAGCTTGGCACCGGGGAGCTGTTTTTT
>-|TRBV29-1|-|TRBJ2-4
CSVQGAKNIQYF
TGCAGCGTCCAGGGGGCCAAAAACATTCAGTACTTC
>few|TRBV20-1|-|TRBJ2-2
CSAIRGGTGTGELFF
TGCAGTGCTATTAGGGGGGGGACGGGAACCGGGGAGCTGTTTTTT
>-|TRBV12-3/TRBV12-4|TRBD1|TRBJ2-5
CASSLDREVGETQYF
TGTGCCAGCAGTCTGGACAGGGAGGTAGGGGAGACCCAGTACTTC
>few|TRBV9|TRBD2|TRBJ2-1
CASSVGSGGDNEQFF
TGTGCCAGCAGCGTAGGCAGCGGGGGGGACAATGAGCAGTTCTTC
>many|TRBV28|TRBD1|TRBJ2-7
CASRTGEISYEQYF
TGTGCCAGCAGAACAGGGGAGATTTCCTACGAGCAGTACTTC
>-|TRBV3-1|-|TRBJ1-2
CASSQESRVNYGYTF
TGTGCCAGCAGCCAAGAGTCTAGAGTGAACTATGGCTACACCTTC
>few|TRBV20-1|-|TRBJ1-1
CSARGAPGAFF
TGCAGTGCTAGAGGAGCCCCGGGGGCTTTCTTT
>-|TRBV15|-|TRBJ2-5
CATSRDPGTETQYF
TGTGCCACCAGCAGAGACCCGGGGACAGAGACCCAGTACTTC
>-|TRBV20-1|TRBD1|TRBJ1-2
CSARGAGGWTYGYTF
TGCAGTGCTAGAGGAGCAGGGGGCTGGACTTATGGCTACACCTTC
>-|TRBV13|-|TRBJ1-1
CAQDTPRDTEAFF
TGTGCACAGGACACTCCTCGGGACACTGAAGCTTTCTTT
>-|TRBV15|TRBD2|TRBJ2-3
CATSSGVAGVGTDTQYF
TGTGCCACCAGCAGTGGGGTAGCGGGGGTGGGTACAGATACGCAGTATTTT
>few|TRBV29-1|-|TRBJ2-1
CSVEPWPGRGNEQFF
TGCAGCGTTGAACCTTGGCCGGGCAGGGGTAATGAGCAGTTCTTC
>-|TRBV12-3/TRBV12-4|-|TRBJ1-1
CASTGIGQNTEAFF
TGTGCCAGCACCGGGATAGGACAGAACACTGAAGCTTTCTTT
>few|TRBV20-1|-|TRBJ2-2
CSARARTMTGELFF
TGCAGTGCTAGAGCTAGGACTATGACCGGGGAGCTGTTTTTT
>few|TRBV11-2|-|TRBJ1-3
CASSLGLAFTSSGNTIYF
TGTGCCAGCAGCTTAGGTCTGGCGTTTACAAGCTCTGGAAACACCATATATTTT
>-|TRBV29-1|-|TRBJ2-7
CSVDTGYEQYF
TGCAGCGTAGATACAGGTTACGAGCAGTACTTC
>-|TRBV6-2/TRBV6-3|TRBD2|TRBJ2-1
CASSSGSGGAWLNEQFF
TGTGCCAGCAGTTCGGGGAGCGGGGGGGCCTGGTTGAATGAGCAGTTCTTC
>-|TRBV30|-|TRBJ2-1
CAWSSLGRVFSNEQFF
TGTGCCTGGAGTTCTTTAGGACGGGTTTTTAGCAATGAGCAGTTCTTC
>-|TRBV28|-|TRBJ2-5
CASSQRQIQETQYF
TGTGCCAGCAGTCAGCGACAAATCCAAGAGACCCAGTACTTC
>-|TRBV6-5|-|TRBJ2-3
CASSYYGDTQYF
TGTGCCAGCAGTTACTATGGGGATACGCAGTATTTT
>-|TRBV11-2|TRBD2|TRBJ2-7
CASSLVLTSGGYEQYF
TGTGCCAGCAGCTTAGTTTTGACTAGCGGGGGGTACGAGCAGTACTTC
>-|TRBV7-2|-|TRBJ2-7
CASSLGWGSDSYEQYF
TGTGCCAGCAGCTTAGGGTGGGGATCGGATTCCTACGAGCAGTACTTC
>-|TRBV2|TRBD2|TRBJ2-1
CARGGLAVSSYNEQFF
TGTGCCAGGGGAGGACTAGCGGTTAGCTCCTACAATGAGCAGTTCTTC